These 19 T cell receptor beta chains originate from one sample sequenced in a study of blood T cell repertoires in COVID-19. TCRdb's copy holds only in-frame clones and misses some; the assay was immunoSEQ multiplex PCR. The sample yields hundreds of thousands of clones, 86% seen once. The sample taken for sequencing was peripheral blood. These receptors were collected from a woman in her thirties with active or convalescent COVID-19.

The chain links TRBV6-5 to TRBJ1-6; D not certain. V lost 3 bases and J 6 bases, leaving 12 bases between the germline ends. CDR3 size: 15 residues. Germline V gives CDR1 MNHEY, CDR2 SVGAGI. In DNA form, the CDR3 reads TGTGCCAGCAGTTATTTCGGCGGCCGTAATTCACCCCTCCACTTT. Residues: CASSYFGGRNSPLHF.

The chain employs TRBV4-1 and TRBJ2-7, with D unresolved. CDR1 is MGHRA and CDR2 is YSYEKL in the germline V gene. V lost 2 bases and J 2 bases, leaving 13 bases between the germline ends. The CDR3 is 15 residues long. CDR3 DNA: TGCGCCAGCAGCCAACAATTTCCAGGTCCCTACGAGCAGTACTTC. This codes for CASSQQFPGPYEQYF.

This sequence joins TRBV28 and TRBJ2-1; 11 bases match TRBD2. The CDR3 has 15 amino acids. V was clipped by 6 bases and J by 8 bases; unmatched bases: 9. Germline V gene data show CDR1 as MDHEN and CDR2 as SYDVKM. The CDR3 DNA reads as TGTGCCAGCAGAGGAGGACTAGCGGGTTCGGATGAGCAGTTCTTC. It yields the protein CASRGGLAGSDEQFF.

The chain links TRBV5-1 to TRBJ1-2; tentatively, D is TRBD1 (5 bases). The V gene lost 3 bases and the J gene lost 2 bases, with 11 bases spanning the gap. Germline CDR1 is SGHRS and CDR2 is YFSETQ. The CDR3 runs to 14 residues. In nucleotides, the CDR3 is TGCGCCAGCAGCTGGGGGGAGGACAACTATGGCTACACCTTC. As protein: CASSWGEDNYGYTF.

The rearrangement links TRBV10-3 to TRBJ2-7; 10 bases map to TRBD1. This CDR3 spans 14 amino acids. In germline, CDR1 is ENHRY, CDR2 SYGVKD. Losses at the gene ends were 3 bases for V and 6 bases for J; bases not matched to a gene: 5. CDR3 DNA: TGTGCCATCAGTGAAGGGACAGGGGTCCGCGAGCAGTACTTC. This encodes CAISEGTGVREQYF.

This chain uses TRBV3-1 (or the pseudogene TRBV3-2) with TRBJ2-7; TRBD2 is a possible D gene (6 bases). Trimming pared 0 bases from V and 3 bases from J, leaving 15 bases between. Germline V gene lookup returns CDR1 LGHDT and CDR2 YNNKEL (reference sequence). The CDR3 length is 16 residues. The CDR3 coding sequence is TGTGCCAGCAGCCAAGATGGGGGACTTTCCTTCTACGAGCAGTACTTC. Translated, it gives CASSQDGGLSFYEQYF.

The V gene is TRBV5-6, the J gene TRBJ2-3; a weak D match, TRBD2 (6 bases). This CDR3 is built from 17 residues. Germline V gene sequence: CDR1 SGHDT, CDR2 YYEEEE. V was shortened by 3 bases and J by 4 bases, with 21 bases between the two germline ends. The CDR3 nucleotides are TGTGCCAGCAGCTCCCTATCCGTTGGGGGGTTTTCAGATACGCAGTATTTT. Its translation is CASSSLSVGGFSDTQYF.

The genes are TRBV4-1 and TRBJ2-1; 7 nucleotides match TRBD2. This CDR3 has 14 residues. With V trimmed by 0 bases and J by 10 bases, 6 bases remained unmatched. Looked up from germline, CDR1 is MGHRA and CDR2 is YSYEKL. The CDR3 nucleotides read TGCGCCAGCAGCCAAGATCGATGGGGGGGAGAGCAGTTCTTC. Translating it yields CASSQDRWGGEQFF.

This chain joins TRBV10-3 and TRBJ2-1; 13 positions agree with TRBD2. Germline V lookup: CDR1 ENHRY, CDR2 SYGVKD. Trimming cost V 0 bases and J 6 bases; bases outside gene matches: 5. This CDR3 comprises 17 residues. The CDR3 sequence is CAISESGLAGFINEQFF. DNA of the CDR3: TGTGCCATCAGTGAGTCGGGACTAGCGGGATTTATCAATGAGCAGTTCTTC.

This chain connects TRBV3-1 (or the pseudogene TRBV3-2) to TRBJ1-5, with D possibly TRBD1 on 6 matching bases. Germline V CDR1 and CDR2: LGHDT, YNNKEL (reference sequence). The V end lost 0 bases, the J end lost 3 bases, and 9 bases lay between the germline ends. This CDR3 spans 15 amino acids. The CDR3 DNA sequence: TGTGCCAGCAGCCAAGAACAGGGTTTCAATCAGCCCCAGCATTTT. Protein product: CASSQEQGFNQPQHF.

This chain uses TRBV5-4 with TRBJ2-4; D uncertain. Trimming left V 9 bases short and J 4 bases short, with 14 bases between. Germline V lookup: CDR1 SGHNT, CDR2 YYREEE (reference sequence). The length of the CDR3 is 13 residues. The chain's CDR3 is CATLLPEKNIQYF. CDR3 nucleotide sequence: TGTGCCACCCTTCTCCCAGAAAAAAACATTCAGTACTTC. The variable domain in full, completed from reference TRBV5-4 and TRBJ2-4, reads ETGVTQSPTHLIKTRGQQVTLRCSSQSGHNTVSWYQQALGQGPQFIFQYYREEENGRGNFPPRFSGLQFPNYSSELNVNALELDDSALYLCATLLPEKNIQYFGAGTRLSVL.

The chain couples TRBV6-5 to TRBJ1-2; D not resolved. The V end lost 5 bases, the J end lost 2 bases, and 12 bases lay between the germline ends. Germline V gene lookup returns CDR1 MNHEY and CDR2 SVGAGI. This CDR3 contains 14 residues. Here the CDR3 DNA reads TGTGCCAGCAGTACGGCCCCGGAGAACTATGGCTACACCTTC. Amino acid sequence: CASSTAPENYGYTF.

The chain joins TRBV7-2 to TRBJ1-2; D is unclear. The length of the CDR3 is 16 residues. Germline CDR1 is SGHTA and CDR2 is FQGNSA. V shed 8 bases and J shed 3 bases, with 22 bases lying between them. CDR3 nucleotides: TGTGCCAGCGCTCACTTACAGTTTTCTTTTTACTATGGCTACACCTTC. It specifies CASAHLQFSFYYGYTF.

The chain employs TRBV19 and TRBJ1-1; possible D gene TRBD1, 6 bases. Germline-derived CDR1 and CDR2 are LNHDA and SQIVND (reference sequence). Trimming pared 6 bases from V and 2 bases from J, leaving 13 bases between. This CDR3 region has 14 residues. The CDR3 sequence: CASSLLGGNTEAFF. The CDR3 DNA reads TGTGCCAGTAGCCTCTTAGGGGGAAACACTGAAGCTTTCTTT.

The chain joins TRBV4-2 to TRBJ2-7, with 8 bases identical to TRBD2. With V trimmed by 1 base and J by 2 bases, 7 bases remained unmatched. This CDR3 comprises 16 residues. Germline loops: CDR1 LGHNA, CDR2 YNFKEQ. As DNA, the CDR3 is TGTGCCAGCAGCCAAGCCCCACGGGGGGGTCCCTACGAGCAGTACTTC. It is translated as CASSQAPRGGPYEQYF.

This chain's CDR3 is CASTRTSNQPQHF. DNA for the CDR3: TGTGCCAGCACAAGAACAAGCAATCAGCCCCAGCATTTT. This chain uses TRBV19 with TRBJ1-5; D gene uncertain. The CDR3 has 13 amino acids. Trimming removed 9 bases from V and 1 base from J, with 10 bases in between. From germline, CDR1 is LNHDA and CDR2 SQIVND (reference sequence).

The chain couples TRBV10-3 to TRBJ2-5, with a weak D call TRBD2 (5 bases). This CDR3 region has 13 residues. Germline loops: CDR1 ENHRY, CDR2 SYGVKD. V shed 4 bases and J shed 4 bases, with 10 bases lying between them. CDR3 sequence reads: CAISGGPGETQYF. CDR3 bases: TGTGCCATCAGTGGAGGGCCAGGAGAGACCCAGTACTTC.

V is TRBV2 and J is TRBJ2-1, with 10 nucleotides matching TRBD2. After removal of 3 bases from V and 3 bases from J, the junction contained 2 bases not matched to a gene. Germline V CDR1 and CDR2: SNHLY, FYNNEI. The CDR3 has 15 amino acids. The CDR3 spells CASSDKREGYNEQFF. For the CDR3, the DNA is TGTGCCAGCAGTGACAAGCGGGAGGGCTACAATGAGCAGTTCTTC. Filled out from reference TRBV2 and TRBJ2-1, the complete variable domain reads EPEVTQTPSHQVTQMGQEVILRCVPISNHLYFYWYRQILGQKVEFLVSFYNNEISEKSEIFDDQFSVERPDGSNFTLKIRSTKLEDSAMYFCASSDKREGYNEQFFGPGTRLTVL.

The CDR3 DNA reads TGCGCCAGCAGCCAAGTAGGGAGCGGTTCGAATGAGCAGTTCTTC. Translated: CASSQVGSGSNEQFF. This chain connects TRBV4-1 to TRBJ2-1, with D perhaps TRBD2 (5 bases). In germline, CDR1 is MGHRA, CDR2 YSYEKL. This CDR3 is 15 amino acids long. V shed 1 base and J shed 7 bases, with 14 bases lying between them.